The 31 T cell receptor beta chains listed next were all sequenced from one sample in a study of blood T cell repertoires in COVID-19. Data came from immunoSEQ multiplex PCR; TCRdb stores just in-frame clones and leaves some out. The repertoire holds about 120,000 clones, with 85% to 90% as singletons. The sequencing input was peripheral blood. The receptors come from a man aged 70 or older with active or convalescent COVID-19.

The gene calls are TRBV28 and TRBJ1-5; no definite D call. The V gene lost 6 bases and the J gene lost 0 bases, with 9 bases spanning the gap. This CDR3 has 14 residues. Germline assignment: CDR1 MDHEN and CDR2 SYDVKM. The CDR3 loop reads CASSPVISNQPQHF. The DNA of the CDR3 is TGTGCCAGCAGCCCAGTTATTAGCAATCAGCCCCAGCATTTT.

This clone showed up just once. The V gene is TRBV28, the J gene TRBJ1-2, with a tentative D call TRBD1 (5 bases). The CDR3 covers 12 residues. In germline, CDR1 is MDHEN, CDR2 SYDVKM. V lost 3 bases, J lost 8 bases, and 10 bases lay in between. The CDR3 protein is CASSFRVGGYTF. For the CDR3, the DNA is TGTGCCAGCAGTTTCAGGGTTGGCGGCTACACCTTC.

The genes are TRBV3-1 (or the pseudogene TRBV3-2) and TRBJ1-1; TRBD1 might be the D (6 bases). The ends were cut back, 2 bases at V and 7 bases at J, with 11 bases in the middle. The CDR3 runs 13 residues. From germline, CDR1 is LGHDT and CDR2 YNNKEL (reference sequence). The CDR3 region is CASSQLDSHEAFF. CDR3 DNA: TGTGCCAGCAGCCAACTGGACAGCCATGAAGCTTTCTTT.

The chain employs TRBV18 and TRBJ1-1; 7 bases are a match to TRBD1. The CDR3 consists of 13 residues. Germline values: CDR1 KGHSH, CDR2 LQKENI. V dropped 3 bases and J dropped 8; count of bases not matched to a gene: 6. The CDR3 loop reads CASSPDRDREAFF. In DNA form, the CDR3 reads TGTGCCAGCTCACCCGACCGGGACAGAGAAGCTTTCTTT.

The genes are TRBV5-1 and TRBJ1-1; 9 bases agree with TRBD1. V trimming: 4 bases; J trimming: 4 bases; junction bases outside the gene matches: 8. The CDR3 totals 15 residues. Germline CDR1 SGHRS, CDR2 YFSETQ. The chain's CDR3 is CASSAQGASGTEAFF. DNA of the CDR3: TGCGCCAGCAGCGCACAGGGGGCGAGTGGCACTGAAGCTTTCTTT.

V usage is TRBV30 and J usage is TRBJ1-3; possibly TRBD1 for D (5 bases). CDR1 and CDR2 (germline): GTSNPN, SVGIG (reference sequence). The CDR3 covers 12 residues. V was shortened by 6 bases and J by 0 bases, with 6 bases between the two germline ends. In DNA, the CDR3 is TGTGCCTGCCAGGGCTCTGGAAACACCATATATTTT. Amino acids: CACQGSGNTIYF.

The chain uses TRBV3-1 (or the pseudogene TRBV3-2) and TRBJ1-5; 8 nucleotides line up with TRBD1. The CDR3 consists of 17 residues. Trimming removed 1 base from V and 0 bases from J; junction bases left unmatched: 5. Germline lookup yields CDR1 LGHDT and CDR2 YNNKEL (reference sequence). Here the CDR3 DNA reads TGTGCCAGCAGCCAAGCCGGGACAGGAGCTAGCAATCAGCCCCAGCATTTT. It encodes CASSQAGTGASNQPQHF.

The chain uses TRBV5-1 and TRBJ2-1; D gene uncertain. CDR3 length: 16 amino acids. Germline values: CDR1 SGHRS, CDR2 YFSETQ. Trimming removed 2 bases at V and 0 bases at J, with 12 bases between. CDR3 loop: CASSLNVGFSYNEQFF. The CDR3 nucleotides read TGCGCCAGCAGCTTAAATGTCGGTTTCTCCTACAATGAGCAGTTCTTC. Together with reference TRBV5-1 and TRBJ2-1, the CDR3 gives the full variable domain: KAGVTQTPRYLIKTRGQQVTLSCSPISGHRSVSWYQQTPGQGLQFLFEYFSETQRNKGNFPGRFSGRQFSNSRSEMNVSTLELGDSALYLCASSLNVGFSYNEQFFGPGTRLTVL.

The chain uses TRBV28 and TRBJ2-1; perhaps TRBD2 as D (7 bases). The CDR3 contains 14 residues. Trimming cost V 7 bases and J 0 bases, with 10 bases left between them. Germline V gene lookup returns CDR1 MDHEN and CDR2 SYDVKM. The CDR3 reads CASIRGGSYNEQFF. DNA of the CDR3: TGTGCCAGCATAAGGGGGGGCTCCTACAATGAGCAGTTCTTC.

This clone was seen a handful of times. The chain recombines TRBV6-4 with TRBJ2-1; the D gene is possibly TRBD2 (6 bases). Trimming shortened V by 4 bases and J by 4 bases, and 14 bases separated the two germline ends. CDR1 is MRHNA, CDR2 SNTAGT, per germline. The CDR3 runs to 15 residues. The CDR3 protein is CASSVGGEEYNEQFF. The CDR3 nucleotides read TGTGCCAGCAGTGTAGGCGGGGAGGAATACAATGAGCAGTTCTTC.

The CDR3 nucleotides are TGTGCCAGCAGCCAGTACTCTGGGGCCAACGTCCTGACTTTC. It yields the protein CASSQYSGANVLTF. The V and J genes are TRBV3-1 (or the pseudogene TRBV3-2) and TRBJ2-6; unclear D gene. Germline CDR1 LGHDT, CDR2 YNNKEL (reference sequence). V was trimmed by 3 bases and J by 0 bases, leaving 3 bases between them. CDR3 size: 14 residues.

V usage is TRBV24-1 and J usage is TRBJ2-1; the D is unclear. This CDR3 region has 16 residues. V lost 3 bases to trimming and J lost 0 bases, with 11 bases between them. Germline lookup yields CDR1 KGHDR and CDR2 SFDVKD. This CDR3 reads CATSDSGPGSYNEQFF. The DNA for the CDR3 is TGTGCCACCAGTGATAGTGGGCCTGGCTCCTACAATGAGCAGTTCTTC.

The chain links TRBV15 to TRBJ1-4; TRBD1 aligns across 10 bases. This CDR3 has 16 residues. The ends lost 0 bases at V and 5 bases at J; junction bases unmatched: 3. Germline V gene lookup returns CDR1 LNHNV and CDR2 YYDKDF (reference sequence). CDR3: CATSRDGGQGNEKLFF. The CDR3 nucleotides read TGTGCCACCAGCAGAGATGGGGGACAGGGGAATGAAAAACTGTTTTTT.

The rearrangement uses TRBV9 and TRBJ2-1, with 11 bases fitting TRBD2. This CDR3 comprises 15 residues. After removal of 4 bases from V and 4 bases from J, the junction contained 4 bases not matched to a gene. Germline CDR1 reads SGDLS; CDR2 reads YYNGEE. CDR3 DNA: TGTGCCAGCAGCTTCAGGACTAGCGGGTACAATGAGCAGTTCTTC. This gives the protein CASSFRTSGYNEQFF.

The chain joins TRBV7-3 to TRBJ2-1; D is possibly TRBD1 (5 bases). The CDR3 loop spans 15 amino acids. Germline V gene data show CDR1 as SGHTA and CDR2 as FQGTGA. With 1 base removed from V and 8 bases from J, the gap between germline ends came to 15 bases. CDR3 bases: TGTGCCAGCAGCTTAATAGACAGCTCGTTCCATGAGCAGTTCTTC. Protein sequence: CASSLIDSSFHEQFF.

V usage is TRBV6-5 and J usage is TRBJ1-5, with 9 bases lining up with TRBD1. The junction had 5 bases not matched to a gene; V was cut back by 6 bases and J by 2 bases. Germline V gene lookup returns CDR1 MNHEY and CDR2 SVGAGI. The CDR3 is 15 amino acids. The CDR3 protein is CASSPRTGGNQPQHF. The CDR3 DNA reads TGTGCCAGCAGCCCCAGGACAGGGGGCAATCAGCCCCAGCATTTT.

The chain uses TRBV19 and TRBJ1-5, with 7 bases that match TRBD1. The CDR3 is 14 residues long. Germline CDR1 and CDR2: LNHDA and SQIVND (reference sequence). With V trimmed by 4 bases and J by 2 bases, 2 bases remained unmatched. CDR3 in DNA: TGTGCCAGTAGTAGTACAGGGGGCAATCAGCCCCAGCATTTT. Translation gives CASSSTGGNQPQHF. Full variable domain (outside the CDR3, taken from reference TRBV19 and TRBJ1-5): DGGITQSPKYLFRKEGQNVTLSCEQNLNHDAMYWYRQDPGQGLRLIYYSQIVNDFQKGDIAEGYSVSREKKESFPLTVTSAQKNPTAFYLCASSSTGGNQPQHFGDGTRLSIL.

This clone showed up just once. The V gene is TRBV7-3, the J gene TRBJ2-1; 12 bases align to TRBD2. The CDR3 spans 19 residues. J lost 1 base, V lost 4 bases, and 11 bases had no gene match. Germline V gives CDR1 SGHTA, CDR2 FQGTGA. Written as DNA, the CDR3 is TGTGCCAGCAGCTCACGGAATACGGGACTAGCGGGTTCCTACAATGAGCAGTTCTTC. Amino acids: CASSSRNTGLAGSYNEQFF.

The V gene is TRBV5-1, the J gene TRBJ2-5; the D gene is possibly TRBD2 (6 bases). This CDR3 contains 16 residues. Looked up from germline, CDR1 is SGHRS and CDR2 is YFSETQ. V was clipped by 0 bases and J by 4 bases, with 16 bases between them. The CDR3 sequence is CASSLGPEGVGETQYF. CDR3 DNA sequence: TGCGCCAGCAGCTTGGGACCGGAGGGAGTAGGAGAGACCCAGTACTTC.

The chain combines TRBV11-2 with TRBJ1-4; D not certain. Germline CDR1 is SGHAT and CDR2 is FQNNGV. This CDR3 has 17 residues. V was clipped by 2 bases and J by 2 bases, with 15 bases between them. As DNA, the CDR3 is TGTGCCAGCAGCTTATCCTCCACAGCTACGACTAATGAAAAACTGTTTTTT. Protein: CASSLSSTATTNEKLFF.

The V call is TRBV3-1 (or the pseudogene TRBV3-2), the J call TRBJ2-3; 7 bases are a match to TRBD1. Unmatched junction bases numbered 9, after V lost 4 bases and J lost 2 bases. The CDR3 has 16 residues. Germline assignment: CDR1 LGHDT and CDR2 YNNKEL (reference sequence). The CDR3 is CASSLTGVAPTDTQYF. In nucleotides, the CDR3 is TGTGCCAGCAGCCTCACAGGGGTCGCACCCACAGATACGCAGTATTTT.

The gene calls are TRBV7-8 and TRBJ2-5; TRBD2 aligns across 7 bases. Trimming at V came to 4 bases and at J to 10 bases, leaving 15 bases not matched to a gene. The germline V gene encodes CDR1 SGHVS and CDR2 FQNEAQ. The CDR3 has 15 amino acids. CDR3 DNA: TGTGCCAGCAGCTCCGCCGGGACTACCAAGAGAATCCAGTACTTC. It yields the protein CASSSAGTTKRIQYF.

CDR3 bases: TGTGCCAGCAGTTTCCTGCGGGCGGCAAGCACAGATACGCAGTATTTT. Translation gives CASSFLRAASTDTQYF. The chain carries TRBV27 and TRBJ2-3; tentatively, D is TRBD2 (5 bases). Deletions cut 3 bases from V and 0 bases from J, with 13 bases between. Germline values: CDR1 MNHEY, CDR2 SMNVEV (reference sequence). This CDR3 is 16 amino acids long.

This chain connects TRBV5-1 to TRBJ1-1; D is perhaps TRBD1 (5 bases). Trimming pared 2 bases from V and 1 base from J, leaving 9 bases between. CDR3 length: 14 amino acids. Germline CDR1 reads SGHRS; CDR2 reads YFSETQ. The CDR3 nucleotides are TGCGCCAGCAGCTTTAACGACAGGAACACTGAAGCTTTCTTT. Protein product: CASSFNDRNTEAFF.

This clone was counted between two and nine times. CDR3 in amino acids: CASSVYRDFSGNTIYF. Here the CDR3 DNA reads TGTGCCAGCAGCGTCTACAGGGATTTCTCTGGAAACACCATATATTTT. This rearrangement joins TRBV5-6 to TRBJ1-3; D is perhaps TRBD1 (6 bases). The V and J ends lost 4 bases and 0 bases respectively, with 14 bases between them. The CDR3 is made up of 16 amino acids. Germline V gives CDR1 SGHDT, CDR2 YYEEEE.

V is TRBV5-1 and J is TRBJ1-1; 11 bases map to TRBD1. The germline CDR1 and CDR2 sequences are SGHRS and YFSETQ. V lost 4 bases to trimming and J lost 3 bases; unmatched junction nucleotides: 8. This CDR3 is 16 amino acids long. The CDR3 region has the DNA TGCGCCAGCAGCCGAGGACAGGGGGCTTCGGACACTGAAGCTTTCTTT. It translates to CASSRGQGASDTEAFF.

This chain uses TRBV3-1 (or the pseudogene TRBV3-2) with TRBJ2-5; D may be TRBD1 (6 bases). The CDR3 consists of 15 residues. Deletions cut 0 bases from V and 5 bases from J, with 13 bases between. From germline, CDR1 is LGHDT and CDR2 YNNKEL (reference sequence). The CDR3 spells CASSQDLRQEETQYF. The CDR3, as DNA: TGTGCCAGCAGCCAAGATCTTCGACAGGAGGAGACCCAGTACTTC.

The V and J genes are TRBV7-8 and TRBJ1-1; a weak D match, TRBD1 (6 bases). Germline CDR1 reads SGHVS; CDR2 reads FQNEAQ. The germline V and J ends were trimmed by 0 bases and 1 base, with 9 bases remaining between them. This CDR3 contains 15 residues. CDR3 sequence reads: CASSLAATGNTEAFF. The CDR3, as DNA: TGTGCCAGCAGCTTAGCAGCGACAGGGAACACTGAAGCTTTCTTT.

V and J are TRBV6-5 and TRBJ1-1; TRBD1 agrees at 7 bases. This CDR3 is 14 amino acids long. The V gene end was trimmed by 7 bases and the J gene end by 0 bases; junction bases not matched to a gene: 5. Germline values: CDR1 MNHEY, CDR2 SVGAGI. The CDR3 coding sequence is TGTGCCAGCACCCCCGGACAGGTGAACACTGAAGCTTTCTTT. Its protein is CASTPGQVNTEAFF.

The V call is TRBV6-6, the J call TRBJ2-5; TRBD1 matches 9 bases. V lost 5 bases to trimming and J lost 5 bases; unmatched junction nucleotides: 6. This CDR3 region has 14 residues. The V gene's germline CDR1 is MNHNY and CDR2 SVGAGI (reference sequence). This chain's CDR3 is CASSPGQGSETQYF. In nucleotides, the CDR3 is TGTGCCAGCAGTCCCGGACAGGGGTCCGAGACCCAGTACTTC.

The chain links TRBV5-5 to TRBJ2-7, with 7 bases that match TRBD1. The V and J ends lost 4 bases and 3 bases, in that order; junction bases with no gene match: 4. The CDR3 has 13 amino acids. Germline assignment: CDR1 SGHKS and CDR2 YYEKEE (reference sequence). Here the CDR3 DNA reads TGTGCCAGCAGCCGAAGACAGGGCTACGAGCAGTACTTC. It yields the protein CASSRRQGYEQYF.